The clone carrying this T cell receptor beta chain appeared a single time. Its cognate antigen is unknown. The authors reverse transcribed roughly 0.5 to 1 ug RNA with random hexamers. By means of immunoSEQ multiplex PCR, TCR beta CDR3 spanning 54 Vbeta and 13 Jbeta underwent amplification. One entry per CDR3 protein, called by TCRdb with MiXCR from the immunoSEQ multiplex PCR reads. The sample consists of 200,000 or so distinct CDR3 sequences, roughly 90% of them appearing once. Patients with stable or active relapsing-remitting disease, all of them treatment-naive, made up the multiple sclerosis controls. FACS enriched CD8+ TEMRA cells, while bulk CD8+ and CD4+ were negatively isolated. The data were taken from a study of CD8 T cells in Susac syndrome. CDR3 length equals 18 residues. Study-level results: The study recognized that its TCR sequencing and HLA analysis covered a relatively small number of individuals.

This receptor was identified in a human donor with multiple sclerosis. Sequencing used CD8+ T cells from PBMCs. V usage is TRBV21-1 and J usage is TRBJ1-5. TRBV21-1 is listed as a pseudogene. The CDR3 nucleotides read TGTGCCAGCAGCAAAGCGCGGGAACAGATCTATAGCAATCAGCCCCAGCATTTT. Translation: CASSKAREQIYSNQPQHF.